Listed below are T cell receptor beta chains from one sample, sequenced in a study of T cell responses to AZD1222 COVID-19 vaccine. This table comes from immunoSEQ multiplex PCR, and its TCRdb copy is limited to in-frame clones, with some not included. The sample contains about 140,000 clones, around 93% of which appear only once. The sample consisted of peripheral blood, taken 28 days after the second AZD1222 dose. The receptor set was obtained from an adult who received the AZD1222 COVID-19 vaccine. Both conserved end residues are part of each CDR3.

v_call: TRBV5-1
cdr3_length: 15
j_call: TRBJ2-1
cdr3_aa: CASSLAGGPTDEQFF

v_call: TRBV5-1
cdr3_length: 14
j_call: TRBJ2-5
cdr3_aa: CASSLWGVEETQYF

v_call: TRBV20-1
cdr3_length: 10
j_call: TRBJ1-2
cdr3_aa: CSASRQGYTF

v_call: TRBV19
cdr3_length: 17
j_call: TRBJ2-2
cdr3_aa: CASTLAGGPYGTGELFF

v_call: TRBV27
cdr3_length: 16
j_call: TRBJ2-1
cdr3_aa: CASSRIAGGPPNEQFF

v_call: TRBV28
cdr3_length: 16
j_call: TRBJ1-4
cdr3_aa: CASAWTGAEANEKLFF

v_call: TRBV5-1
cdr3_length: 13
j_call: TRBJ1-1
cdr3_aa: CASTQGQGTEAFF

v_call: TRBV9
cdr3_length: 14
j_call: TRBJ1-2
cdr3_aa: CASSVADRDYGYTF

v_call: TRBV6-5
cdr3_length: 14
j_call: TRBJ1-2
cdr3_aa: CASSYLGPTYGYTF

v_call: TRBV24-1
cdr3_length: 13
j_call: TRBJ2-7
cdr3_aa: CATSDGPRGEQYF

v_call: TRBV6-6
cdr3_length: 15
j_call: TRBJ1-6
cdr3_aa: CASSYRDRGNSPLHF

v_call: TRBV9
cdr3_length: 15
j_call: TRBJ1-5
cdr3_aa: CASSVGDFSNQPQHF

v_call: TRBV29-1
cdr3_length: 11
j_call: TRBJ1-2
cdr3_aa: CSVFQNYGYTF

v_call: TRBV27
cdr3_length: 16
j_call: TRBJ2-4
cdr3_aa: CASSFRTSLAKNIQYF

v_call: TRBV7-8
cdr3_length: 16
j_call: TRBJ2-5
cdr3_aa: CASSRLTTGGGETQYF

v_call: TRBV11-3
cdr3_length: 13
j_call: TRBJ2-1
cdr3_aa: CASSFGGRDEQFF